This T cell receptor beta chain was observed in a study of blood T cell repertoires in COVID-19. Study in general: Acute-phase and convalescent COVID-19 samples originated in the United States, Italy and Spain.

The V and J ends lost 0 bases and 0 bases, in that order; junction bases with no gene match: 11. The CDR3 totals 20 residues. Germline V gene lookup returns CDR1 MGHRA and CDR2 YSYEKL. TCRdb keeps only in-frame clones here, not all; method: immunoSEQ multiplex PCR. The sample lists over 100,000 clones; over 70% were seen once. Sequenced material: peripheral blood. The V gene is TRBV4-1, the J gene TRBJ1-6; 7 positions agree with TRBD1. The TCR was taken from a woman aged 70-85 years with acute or convalescent COVID-19. The CDR3 nucleotides are TGCGCCAGCAGCCAAGATCGCGTTCTACAGGGGAGCTCCTATAATTCACCCCTCCACTTT. Protein: CASSQDRVLQGSSYNSPLHF.